This T cell receptor beta chain is from a study of blood T cell repertoires in COVID-19. Study-level background: PBMCs, B-cell-depleted T cells, or T cells were the source of the cDNA or gDNA that made up the material.

This table comes from immunoSEQ multiplex PCR, and its TCRdb copy is limited to in-frame clones, with some not included. This sample carries approximately 40,000 clones, about four fifths of them seen once, and the ten largest clones take more than 2%. The CDR3 contains 11 residues. V lost 4 bases to trimming and J lost 2 bases, with 3 bases between them. Germline CDR1 reads MDHEN; CDR2 reads SYDVKM. This receptor was taken from a woman aged 60-75 years with acute or convalescent COVID-19. Sample: peripheral blood. The rearrangement joins TRBV28 to TRBJ2-7, with D hard to call. CDR3 sequence: CASSSTYEQYF. The DNA of the CDR3 is TGTGCCAGCAGTTCAACCTACGAGCAGTACTTC.